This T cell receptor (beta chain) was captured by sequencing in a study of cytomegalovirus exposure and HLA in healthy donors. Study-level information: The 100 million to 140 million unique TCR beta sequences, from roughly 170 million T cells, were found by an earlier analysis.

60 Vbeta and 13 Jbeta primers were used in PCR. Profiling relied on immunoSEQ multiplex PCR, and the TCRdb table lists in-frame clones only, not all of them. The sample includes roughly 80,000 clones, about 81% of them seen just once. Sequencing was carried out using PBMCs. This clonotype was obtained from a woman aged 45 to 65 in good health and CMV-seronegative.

The CDR3 DNA is TGCGCCAGCAGTGGGGACAGCTACGAGCAGTACTTC. Translation gives CASSGDSYEQYF. The chain joins TRBV5-1 to TRBJ2-7, with TRBD1 matching over 7 bases. The germline V gene has CDR1 SGHRS and CDR2 YFSETQ. J was trimmed by 3 bases and V by 5 bases; bases with no gene match: 2. This CDR3 contains 12 residues.